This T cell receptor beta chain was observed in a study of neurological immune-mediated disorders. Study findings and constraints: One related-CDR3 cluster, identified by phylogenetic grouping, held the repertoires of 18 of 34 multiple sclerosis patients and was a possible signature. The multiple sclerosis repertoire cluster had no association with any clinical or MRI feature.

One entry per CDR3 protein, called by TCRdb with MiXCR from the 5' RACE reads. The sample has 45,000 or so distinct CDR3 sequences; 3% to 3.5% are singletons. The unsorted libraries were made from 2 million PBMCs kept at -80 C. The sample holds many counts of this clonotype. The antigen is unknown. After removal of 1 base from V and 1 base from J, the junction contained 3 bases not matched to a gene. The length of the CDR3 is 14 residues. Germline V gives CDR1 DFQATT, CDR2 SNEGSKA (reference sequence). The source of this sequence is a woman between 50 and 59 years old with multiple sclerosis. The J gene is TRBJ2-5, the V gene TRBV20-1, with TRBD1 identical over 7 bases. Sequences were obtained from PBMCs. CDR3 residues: CSARVRDSQETQYF. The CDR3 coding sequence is TGCAGTGCTAGAGTTAGGGACAGCCAAGAGACCCAGTACTTC.